The next 15 T cell receptor beta chains were all read from a single sample in a study of cytomegalovirus exposure and HLA in healthy donors. With 60 Vbeta and 13 Jbeta primers, the PCR was carried out. TCRdb's copy holds only in-frame clones and misses some; the assay was immunoSEQ multiplex PCR. This sample yields fewer than 150,000 clones, of which roughly 75% are seen a single time; roughly 2.2% belongs to the top ten. Sequencing input: PBMCs. The source of these receptors is a young man in good health and CMV-seronegative.

This clone appeared a few times. V gene TRBV7-9 combines with J gene TRBJ1-2; tentative D call: TRBD1 (5 bases). The V end was cut by 8 bases, the J end by 4 bases, with 8 bases between. Germline V gene lookup returns CDR1 SEHNR and CDR2 FQNEAQ (reference sequence). This CDR3 is built from 11 residues. CDR3 in amino acids: CASGDSYGYTF. In DNA form, the CDR3 reads TGTGCCAGCGGCGACAGCTATGGCTACACCTTC.

J is TRBJ1-5 and V is TRBV5-6, with D tentatively TRBD1 (5 bases). CDR1 and CDR2 (germline): SGHDT, YYEEEE. There are 17 residues in the CDR3. Trimming left V 2 bases short and J 0 bases short, with 15 bases between. The CDR3 reads CASSFWADTYSNQPQHF. CDR3 coding DNA: TGTGCCAGCAGCTTTTGGGCGGACACTTATAGCAATCAGCCCCAGCATTTT.

This sequence joins TRBV9 and TRBJ2-1; maybe TRBD2 (6 bases). Germline CDR1 and CDR2: SGDLS and YYNGEE. V was pared by 0 bases and J by 3 bases, with 10 bases between. This CDR3 spans 15 amino acids. The CDR3 DNA is TGTGCCAGCAGCGTAGCGAGCGGGTACTACAATGAGCAGTTCTTC. This gives the protein CASSVASGYYNEQFF.

V and J are TRBV19 and TRBJ1-2; 10 nucleotides agree with TRBD1. Germline V gives CDR1 LNHDA, CDR2 SQIVND (reference sequence). The CDR3 totals 15 residues. The junction had 9 bases not matched to a gene; V was cut back by 7 bases and J by 4 bases. The CDR3 region is CASIPGQGGIYGYTF. CDR3 DNA sequence: TGTGCCAGTATCCCCGGACAGGGGGGGATCTATGGCTACACCTTC.

The gene calls are TRBV5-4 and TRBJ1-1; no clear D. CDR1 SGHNT and CDR2 YYREEE come from the germline V gene (reference sequence). The CDR3 has 14 amino acids. V dropped 7 bases and J dropped 1 base, with 14 bases sitting between them. The CDR3 DNA reads as TGTGCCAGCCAGCCGGGCGGGGAGAACACTGAAGCTTTCTTT. Translated: CASQPGGENTEAFF.

The rearrangement joins TRBV2 to TRBJ1-2, with D unresolved. V shed 4 bases and J shed 5 bases, with 5 bases lying between them. Germline CDR1 SNHLY, CDR2 FYNNEI. CDR3 length: 11 amino acids. The CDR3 region has the DNA TGTGCCAGCAGTGGGACTTATGGCTACACCTTC. Translation: CASSGTYGYTF.

This clone appeared once. This chain connects TRBV7-9 to TRBJ2-2; 7 bases are a match to TRBD2. The CDR3 runs 17 residues. V shed 5 bases, J shed 0 bases, and the junction held 9 bases outside the gene matches. The V gene's germline CDR1 is SEHNR and CDR2 FQNEAQ (reference sequence). The CDR3 is CASSLTPAGPNTGELFF. The CDR3 DNA sequence: TGTGCCAGCAGCCTAACCCCAGCGGGGCCGAACACCGGGGAGCTGTTTTTT.

This chain uses TRBV2 with TRBJ2-5; D might be TRBD2 (5 bases). V was cut by 4 bases and J by 4 bases, with 13 bases left in between. The CDR3 totals 14 residues. Germline assignment: CDR1 SNHLY and CDR2 FYNNEI. CDR3 bases: TGTGCCAGCAGTGGTGGACTGGCACTAGAGACCCAGTACTTC. Protein product: CASSGGLALETQYF.

The chain couples TRBV14 to TRBJ2-1; 13 bases fit TRBD2. V lost 2 bases, J lost 4 bases, and 5 bases stayed unmatched. CDR3 size: 17 residues. From germline, CDR1 is SGHDN and CDR2 FVKESK. This chain's CDR3 is CASSQLGLAGKYNEQFF. The CDR3 DNA sequence: TGTGCCAGCAGCCAATTGGGACTAGCGGGGAAGTACAATGAGCAGTTCTTC.

The J gene is TRBJ1-5, the V gene TRBV28; D call uncertain. In germline, CDR1 is MDHEN, CDR2 SYDVKM. Trimming cost V 4 bases and J 4 bases, with 11 bases left between them. This CDR3 has 14 amino acids. The CDR3 spells CASSSARANQPQHF. DNA of the CDR3: TGTGCCAGCAGTTCAGCGAGGGCAAATCAGCCCCAGCATTTT.

The chain couples TRBV2 to TRBJ2-4, with 10 bases lining up with TRBD1. Germline CDR1 is SNHLY and CDR2 is FYNNEI. The CDR3 contains 16 residues. With 4 bases clipped from V and 0 bases from J, the junction kept 3 bases outside the gene matches. The CDR3 region is CASSAGQGVAKNIQYF. CDR3 nucleotide sequence: TGTGCCAGCAGTGCCGGACAGGGGGTAGCCAAAAACATTCAGTACTTC.

The chain links TRBV13 to TRBJ2-7; weak D call: TRBD2 (5 bases). V was trimmed by 4 bases and J by 1 base, leaving 11 bases between them. The germline V gene encodes CDR1 PRHDT and CDR2 FYEKMQ (reference sequence). CDR3 length equals 14 residues. The CDR3 bases are TGTGCCAGCAGCTCGAACCGGGAATCCTACGAGCAGTACTTC. Translating it yields CASSSNRESYEQYF.

This clone was detected a few times. J is TRBJ1-1 and V is TRBV19; D might be TRBD1 (6 bases). Trimming took off 1 base at V and 4 bases at J, with 13 bases between the two ends. CDR1 and CDR2 (germline): LNHDA, SQIVND (reference sequence). This CDR3 has 15 amino acids. CDR3 DNA: TGTGCCAGTAGTATAGGGAGGGGGGGTAGCACTGAAGCTTTCTTT. This sequence encodes CASSIGRGGSTEAFF.

The genes are TRBV6-1 and TRBJ2-4, with 11 bases identical to TRBD1. Germline values: CDR1 MNHNS, CDR2 SASEGT. J gave up 6 bases and V 3 bases, and 7 bases lay outside the gene matches. CDR3 length: 16 residues. The CDR3 region has the DNA TGTGCCAGCAGTGAGGTGGGACAGGGGGGTAGAAACATTCAGTACTTC. Residues: CASSEVGQGGRNIQYF.

The V call is TRBV6-5, the J call TRBJ1-2; 8 positions agree with TRBD1. The trim removed 5 bases at V and 4 bases at J, leaving 6 bases unmatched. Germline V gene data show CDR1 as MNHEY and CDR2 as SVGAGI. The CDR3 runs to 14 residues. CDR3 sequence reads: CASSTRGPGYGYTF. The CDR3 nucleotides are TGTGCCAGCAGTACCAGGGGGCCCGGCTATGGCTACACCTTC.